This T cell receptor beta chain was profiled in a study of shared clonotypes between healthy human individuals. Study as a whole: With ages of 18 to 49, the donors were a couple of women and a few men. Overall study findings and caveats: Limitation of the genetic and exposure-history diversity represented came from the few donors.

This clone occurred once. Its cognate antigen is unknown. The protocol was immunoSEQ multiplex PCR, while the TCRdb copy is restricted to in-frame clones and leaves out a portion. The sample comprises roughly 480,000 clones, around 79% of which are singletons, and over 9.5% rests with the top ten. Donors comprised only Caucasian adults living in Nashville, Tennessee. The source of this sequence is a woman between 40 and 50 years old in good health. Some clones in this sample may be carry-over from other donors' samples. Sequenced: PBMCs.

CDR3 region: CSSRKFDEQFF. CDR3 DNA sequence: TGCAGTTCCCGAAAGTTCGATGAGCAGTTCTTC. The chain joins TRBV20-1 to TRBJ2-1; the D is unclear. The CDR3 has 11 residues. Germline V gene data show CDR1 as DFQATT and CDR2 as SNEGSKA (reference sequence). With 8 bases removed from V and 8 bases from J, the gap between germline ends came to 13 bases.